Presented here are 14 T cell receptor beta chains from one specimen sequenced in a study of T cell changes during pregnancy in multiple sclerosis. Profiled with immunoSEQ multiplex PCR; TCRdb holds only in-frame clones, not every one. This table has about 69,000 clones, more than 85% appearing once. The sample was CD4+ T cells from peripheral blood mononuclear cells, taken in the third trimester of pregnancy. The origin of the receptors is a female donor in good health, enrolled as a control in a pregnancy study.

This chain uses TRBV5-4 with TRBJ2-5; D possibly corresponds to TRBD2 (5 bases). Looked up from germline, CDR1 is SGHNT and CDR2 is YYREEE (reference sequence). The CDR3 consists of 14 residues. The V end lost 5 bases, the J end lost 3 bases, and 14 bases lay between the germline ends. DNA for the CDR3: TGTGCCAGCAGTTCCGACTTGAGGGAAGAGACCCAGTACTTC. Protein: CASSSDLREETQYF. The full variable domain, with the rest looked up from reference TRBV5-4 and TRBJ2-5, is ETGVTQSPTHLIKTRGQQVTLRCSSQSGHNTVSWYQQALGQGPQFIFQYYREEENGRGNFPPRFSGLQFPNYSSELNVNALELDDSALYLCASSSDLREETQYFGPGTRLLVL.

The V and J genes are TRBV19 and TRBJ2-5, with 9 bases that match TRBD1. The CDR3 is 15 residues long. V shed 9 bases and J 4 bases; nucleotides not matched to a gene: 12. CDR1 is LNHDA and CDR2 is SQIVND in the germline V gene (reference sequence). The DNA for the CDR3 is TGTGCCAGCGGTGGGACAGGGTATTGGTCAGAGACCCAGTACTTC. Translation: CASGGTGYWSETQYF.

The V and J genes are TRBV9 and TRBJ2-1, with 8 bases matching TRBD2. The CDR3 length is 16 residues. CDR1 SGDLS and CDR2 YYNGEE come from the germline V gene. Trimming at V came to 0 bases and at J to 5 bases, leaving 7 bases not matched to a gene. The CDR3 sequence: CASSVAEGRGDNEQFF. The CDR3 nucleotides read TGTGCCAGCAGCGTAGCTGAGGGGCGGGGGGACAATGAGCAGTTCTTC. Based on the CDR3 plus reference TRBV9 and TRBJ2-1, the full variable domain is DSGVTQTPKHLITATGQRVTLRCSPRSGDLSVYWYQQSLDQGLQFLIQYYNGEERAKGNILERFSAQQFPDLHSELNLSSLELGDSALYFCASSVAEGRGDNEQFFGPGTRLTVL.

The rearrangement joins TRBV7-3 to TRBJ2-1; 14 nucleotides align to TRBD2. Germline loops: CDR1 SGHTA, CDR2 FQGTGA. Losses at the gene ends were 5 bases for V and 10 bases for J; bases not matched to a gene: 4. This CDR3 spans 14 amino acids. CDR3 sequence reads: CASSPGTSGGEQFF. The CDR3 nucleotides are TGTGCCAGCAGCCCCGGGACTAGCGGGGGAGAGCAGTTCTTC.

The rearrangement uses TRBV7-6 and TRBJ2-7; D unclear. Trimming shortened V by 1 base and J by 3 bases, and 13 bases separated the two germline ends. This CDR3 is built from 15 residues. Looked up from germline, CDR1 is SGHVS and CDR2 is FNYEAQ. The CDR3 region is CASSLVVAKNYEQYF. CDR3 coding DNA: TGTGCCAGCAGCTTAGTAGTCGCGAAGAACTACGAGCAGTACTTC.

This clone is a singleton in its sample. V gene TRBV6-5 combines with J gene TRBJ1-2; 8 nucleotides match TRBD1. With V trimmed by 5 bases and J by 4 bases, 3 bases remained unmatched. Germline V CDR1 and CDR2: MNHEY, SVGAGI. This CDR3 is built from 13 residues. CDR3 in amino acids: CASSRTGTYGYTF. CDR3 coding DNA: TGTGCCAGCAGTCGGACAGGGACCTATGGCTACACCTTC.

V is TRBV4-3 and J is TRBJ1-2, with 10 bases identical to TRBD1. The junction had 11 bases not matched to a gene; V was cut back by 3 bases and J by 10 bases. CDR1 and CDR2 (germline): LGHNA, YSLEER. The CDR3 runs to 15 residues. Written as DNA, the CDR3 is TGCGCCAGCAGCCACGTCGGGACAGGGGATTTCCACTACACCTTC. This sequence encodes CASSHVGTGDFHYTF.

CDR3 DNA sequence: TGTGCCAGCATACCGGGACAGGGCCCCAATCAGCCCCAGCATTTT. Amino acids: CASIPGQGPNQPQHF. The chain couples TRBV6-1 to TRBJ1-5, with 9 nucleotides matching TRBD1. CDR1 MNHNS and CDR2 SASEGT come from the germline V gene. This CDR3 is built from 15 residues. Trimming removed 7 bases from V and 3 bases from J; junction bases left unmatched: 7.

The CDR3 protein is CTSSQVISVPPGETQYF. The CDR3 coding sequence is TGCACCAGCAGCCAAGTCATATCGGTGCCACCAGGGGAGACCCAGTACTTC. The V gene is TRBV1, the J gene TRBJ2-5; the D call of TRBD1 is as the table states it, not checked on the DNA. TRBV1 counts as a pseudogene. The CDR3 runs to 17 residues.

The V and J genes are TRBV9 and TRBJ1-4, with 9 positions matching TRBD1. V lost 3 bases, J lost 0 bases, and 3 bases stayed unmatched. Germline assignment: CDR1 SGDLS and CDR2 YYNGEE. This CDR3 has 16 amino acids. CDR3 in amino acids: CASSGGQGSTNEKLFF. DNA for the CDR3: TGTGCCAGCAGCGGGGGACAGGGTTCAACTAATGAAAAACTGTTTTTT.

CDR3 region: CASSQSPGFRSGNTIYF. CDR3 DNA sequence: TGCGCCAGCAGCCAAAGCCCAGGCTTTCGCTCTGGAAACACCATATATTTT. The V and J genes are TRBV4-1 and TRBJ1-3; D ambiguous. Trimming stripped 2 bases from V and 0 bases from J, with 14 bases between. Germline CDR1 is MGHRA and CDR2 is YSYEKL. The CDR3 totals 17 residues.

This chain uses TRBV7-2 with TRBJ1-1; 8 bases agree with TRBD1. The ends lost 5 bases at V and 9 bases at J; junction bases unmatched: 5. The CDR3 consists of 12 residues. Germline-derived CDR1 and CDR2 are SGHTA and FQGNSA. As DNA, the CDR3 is TGTGCCAGCAGCCCTGGGACAGGCAAAGCTTTCTTT. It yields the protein CASSPGTGKAFF.

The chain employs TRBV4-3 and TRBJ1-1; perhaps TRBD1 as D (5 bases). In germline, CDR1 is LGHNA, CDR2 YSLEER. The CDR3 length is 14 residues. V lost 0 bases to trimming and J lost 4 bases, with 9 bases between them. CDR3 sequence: CASSQDGGGTEAFF. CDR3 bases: TGCGCCAGCAGCCAAGATGGGGGGGGCACTGAAGCTTTCTTT.

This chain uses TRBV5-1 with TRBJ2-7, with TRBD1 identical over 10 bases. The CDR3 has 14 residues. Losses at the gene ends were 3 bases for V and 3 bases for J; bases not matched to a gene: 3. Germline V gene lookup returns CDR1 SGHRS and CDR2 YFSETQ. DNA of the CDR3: TGCGCCAGCAGCTCCGGGACAGGGGTCTACGAGCAGTACTTC. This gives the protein CASSSGTGVYEQYF. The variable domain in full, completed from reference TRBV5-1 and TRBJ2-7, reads KAGVTQTPRYLIKTRGQQVTLSCSPISGHRSVSWYQQTPGQGLQFLFEYFSETQRNKGNFPGRFSGRQFSNSRSEMNVSTLELGDSALYLCASSSGTGVYEQYFGPGTRLTVT.